These 13 T cell receptor beta chains share one sample of origin, sequenced in a study of metastatic and nonmetastatic thyroid tumors (TCRdb year 2020). Libraries were made using PCR. For sequencing, an Illumina HiSeq 4000 was employed. The public reads were reanalyzed by TCRdb: fastp trimming at Q25, MiXCR alignment, in-frame beta chains only. In this sample the table shows roughly 93,000 clones, 9.5% to 15% of which occur a single time. The top ten clonotypes cover approximately 11% of the sample. Before undergoing thyroid surgery, none of the patients had been given any kind of treatment. The source material was blood. Every receptor here comes from a female donor with papillary thyroid cancer or a benign thyroid nodule (not recorded which). Some clones in this sample may be carry-over from other donors' samples.

The V call is TRBV5-5, the J call TRBJ2-7, with unresolved D. Trimming shortened V by 9 bases and J by 4 bases, and 23 bases separated the two germline ends. The length of the CDR3 is 15 residues. Germline CDR1 SGHKS, CDR2 YYEKEE (reference sequence). CDR3 in DNA: TGTGCCAACAGTCATTATTCCGGGTCCGGGTACGAGCAGTACTTC. Residues: CANSHYSGSGYEQYF.

This clone came up many times. The gene calls are TRBV7-9 and TRBJ1-1, with 10 nucleotides matching TRBD1. J was trimmed by 2 bases and V by 3 bases; bases with no gene match: 3. Germline loops: CDR1 SEHNR, CDR2 FQNEAQ (reference sequence). This CDR3 is built from 15 residues. DNA of the CDR3: TGTGCCAGCAGCTTCGGGACAGGGGTTAACACTGAAGCTTTCTTT. This encodes CASSFGTGVNTEAFF.

In this sample, this clone turned up many times. The chain employs TRBV19 and TRBJ2-2, with D perhaps matching TRBD2 (6 bases). CDR3 length: 15 amino acids. Trimming took off 3 bases at V and 1 base at J, with 9 bases between the two ends. The germline V gene encodes CDR1 LNHDA and CDR2 SQIVND (reference sequence). The CDR3 loop is CASSIGTRNTGELFF. The CDR3 DNA is TGTGCCAGTAGTATTGGGACTCGGAACACCGGGGAGCTGTTTTTT.

Points on this clone: A much larger clone sits a single nucleotide away, making a read error possible. The chain uses TRBV30 and TRBJ2-5, with TRBD1 matching 11 bases. The CDR3 is 16 residues long. After removal of 1 base from V and 2 bases from J, the junction contained 6 bases not matched to a gene. CDR1 and CDR2 from the germline V gene are GTSNPN and SVGIG (reference sequence). This CDR3 reads CAWSGRTGGKQETQYF. CDR3 bases: TGTGCCTGGAGTGGGAGGACAGGGGGCAAACAAGAGACCCAGTACTTC.

In DNA form, the CDR3 reads TGTGCCAGCAGCTTAAGTTCCACCGGGGAGCTGTTTTTT. This encodes CASSLSSTGELFF. V and J are TRBV4-2 and TRBJ2-2, with unresolved D. In germline, CDR1 is LGHNA, CDR2 YNFKEQ. V was pared by 5 bases and J by 4 bases, with 8 bases between. CDR3 length: 13 residues.

This clone was seen ten or more times. V gene TRBV6-5 combines with J gene TRBJ2-2; 7 nucleotides align to TRBD2. V dropped 3 bases and J dropped 5; count of bases not matched to a gene: 6. Germline V CDR1 and CDR2: MNHEY, SVGAGI. This CDR3 is built from 15 residues. CDR3 DNA sequence: TGTGCCAGCAGTTATGGTGGGAGGGGAACCGGGGAGCTGTTTTTT. It codes for CASSYGGRGTGELFF.

This clone was seen more than once but under ten times. The J gene is TRBJ2-7, the V gene TRBV13; 8 nucleotides match TRBD2. CDR3 length: 20 amino acids. V dropped 5 bases and J dropped 0; count of bases not matched to a gene: 21. CDR1 and CDR2 from the germline V gene are PRHDT and FYEKMQ (reference sequence). CDR3 in DNA: TGTGCCAGCAGCCGCCCCTACAGGGTATCACTAGCGGTATACTCCTACGAGCAGTACTTC. The encoded protein is CASSRPYRVSLAVYSYEQYF.

The chain uses TRBV28 and TRBJ1-1, with unresolved D. Germline CDR1 reads MDHEN; CDR2 reads SYDVKM. The CDR3 length is 11 residues. The V and J ends lost 3 bases and 6 bases respectively, with 5 bases between them. DNA for the CDR3: TGTGCCAGCAGTTTGGCGTCTGAAGCTTTCTTT. Translating gives CASSLASEAFF.

This clone was counted many times. This chain connects TRBV4-1 to TRBJ2-4, with D possibly being TRBD2 (5 bases). V was shortened by 5 bases and J by 0 bases, with 11 bases between the two germline ends. The CDR3 totals 15 residues. CDR1 MGHRA and CDR2 YSYEKL come from the germline V gene. CDR3 nucleotide sequence: TGCGCCAGCAGCTCTCCTGGACTAGCCAAAAACATTCAGTACTTC. Protein: CASSSPGLAKNIQYF.

There are many counts of this clone. V is TRBV19 and J is TRBJ1-5, with 9 bases fitting TRBD1. This CDR3 contains 16 residues. Germline lookup yields CDR1 LNHDA and CDR2 SQIVND (reference sequence). Trimming at V came to 7 bases and at J to 1 base, leaving 8 bases not matched to a gene. The CDR3 nucleotides are TGTGCCAGTACCGGGCGGACAGGGGACAGCAATCAGCCCCAGCATTTT. Protein sequence: CASTGRTGDSNQPQHF. The whole variable domain, remainder taken from reference TRBV19 and TRBJ1-5, is DGGITQSPKYLFRKEGQNVTLSCEQNLNHDAMYWYRQDPGQGLRLIYYSQIVNDFQKGDIAEGYSVSREKKESFPLTVTSAQKNPTAFYLCASTGRTGDSNQPQHFGDGTRLSIL.

This clone was seen ten or more times. Other DNA sequences of this sample code for an identical CDR3. The chain carries TRBV18 and TRBJ2-5; the match to TRBD1 covers 8 bases. The CDR3 runs to 13 residues. V dropped 6 bases and J dropped 2; count of bases not matched to a gene: 2. Germline lookup yields CDR1 KGHSH and CDR2 LQKENI. CDR3 residues: CASSRDRQETQYF. The CDR3, as DNA: TGTGCCAGCTCCCGGGACAGGCAAGAGACCCAGTACTTC.

A few counts support this clone. A clone one base away is much larger, so this may be a read error. The chain carries TRBV20-1 and TRBJ2-1; 12 bases fit TRBD2. The junction had 5 bases not matched to a gene; V was cut back by 5 bases and J by 6 bases. CDR3 length: 14 amino acids. Germline CDR1 DFQATT, CDR2 SNEGSKA (reference sequence). CDR3 sequence: CSAATSGRVNEQFF. In DNA, the CDR3 is TGCAGTGCTGCGACTAGCGGGAGAGTCAATGAGCAGTTCTTC.

This clone was picked up many times. The chain uses TRBV7-9 and TRBJ2-1; D is ambiguous. With 5 bases removed from V and 7 bases from J, the gap between germline ends came to 12 bases. Germline V gives CDR1 SEHNR, CDR2 FQNEAQ (reference sequence). CDR3 length: 13 amino acids. The CDR3 DNA follows: TGTGCCAGCAGCCTGACCCCGGCGAATGAGCAGTTCTTC. Encoded protein: CASSLTPANEQFF.